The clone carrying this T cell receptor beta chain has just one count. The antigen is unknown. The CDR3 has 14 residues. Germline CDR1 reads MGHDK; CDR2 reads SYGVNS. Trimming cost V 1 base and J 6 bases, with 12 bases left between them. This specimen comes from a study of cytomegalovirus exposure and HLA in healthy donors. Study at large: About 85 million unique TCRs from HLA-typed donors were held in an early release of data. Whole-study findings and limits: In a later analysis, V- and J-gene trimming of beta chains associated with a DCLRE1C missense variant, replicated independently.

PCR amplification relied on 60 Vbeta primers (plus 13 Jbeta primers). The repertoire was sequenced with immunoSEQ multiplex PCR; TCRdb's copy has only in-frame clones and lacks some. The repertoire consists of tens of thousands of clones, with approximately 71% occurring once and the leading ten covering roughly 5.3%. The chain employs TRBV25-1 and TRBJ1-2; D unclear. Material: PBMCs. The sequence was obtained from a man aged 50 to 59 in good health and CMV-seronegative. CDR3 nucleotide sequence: TGTGCCAGCAGTGAATCAGGCGATATCAATGGCTACACCTTC. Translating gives CASSESGDINGYTF.